The 12 T cell receptor beta chains reported below all come from one sample, sequenced in a study of T cell repertoires in cytomegalovirus infection. One entry per CDR3 protein, called by TCRdb with MiXCR from the reads. The data contain fewer than 85,000 distinct CDR3 sequences, about half of them singletons. Antigens for these TCRs are unknown. The sample in question was CD8+ T cells from cultured PBMCs, obtained from culture after CMV antigen stimulation. These receptor sequences come from a human donor in good health (CMV status not recorded). Some clones in this sample may be carry-over from other donors' samples.

The rearrangement uses TRBV11-2 and TRBJ2-5; 9 bases line up with TRBD1. The CDR3 spans 18 residues. The germline gives CDR1 SGHAT, CDR2 FQNNGV. Trimming at V came to 6 bases and at J to 2 bases, leaving 16 bases not matched to a gene. CDR3 in amino acids: CASRSRSGTGSNQETQYF. DNA for the CDR3: TGTGCCAGCAGATCAAGGTCCGGGACAGGGAGTAATCAAGAGACCCAGTACTTC.

This clonotype was picked up a small number of times. The chain has TRBV2 and TRBJ1-1; the D is unclear. Trimming left V 6 bases short and J 1 base short, with 9 bases between. The germline V gene encodes CDR1 SNHLY and CDR2 FYNNEI. The CDR3 has 13 residues. As DNA, the CDR3 is TGTGCCAGCAGAAGAACGCAGAACACTGAAGCTTTCTTT. Amino acid sequence: CASRRTQNTEAFF.

The chain carries TRBV7-2 and TRBJ1-1, with D possibly matching TRBD1 (6 bases). In germline, CDR1 is SGHTA, CDR2 FQGNSA. CDR3 length: 15 amino acids. Trimming removed 1 base from V and 0 bases from J, with 9 bases in between. The CDR3 DNA is TGTGCCAGCAGCTTAGGGACAGACATGAACACTGAAGCTTTCTTT. Amino acid sequence: CASSLGTDMNTEAFF.

This clonotype was seen a handful of times. The genes are TRBV27 and TRBJ2-7; 7 nucleotides match TRBD1. V was clipped by 5 bases and J by 5 bases; unmatched bases: 6. The CDR3 spans 13 residues. The germline V gene has CDR1 MNHEY and CDR2 SMNVEV (reference sequence). CDR3 coding DNA: TGTGCCAGCAGTCCCGACAGGGCCCACGAGCAGTACTTC. Residues: CASSPDRAHEQYF.

In its sample, this clonotype was seen a few times. The genes are TRBV12-5 and TRBJ1-2; D not certain. There are 12 residues in the CDR3. V shed 2 bases and J shed 8 bases, with 9 bases lying between them. The germline V gene encodes CDR1 LGHNT and CDR2 FRNRAP. CDR3 sequence reads: CASGLQGSGYTF. Here the CDR3 DNA reads TGTGCTAGTGGTTTGCAAGGAAGCGGCTACACCTTC.

This clonotype came up a few times. V and J are TRBV7-8 and TRBJ2-2; 9 bases match TRBD1. V gave up 7 bases and J gave up 3 bases; unmatched junction bases: 9. Germline V gene data show CDR1 as SGHVS and CDR2 as FQNEAQ. The CDR3 is 16 amino acids. Here the CDR3 DNA reads TGTGCCAGCATCTCTCGGGGACAGGGCTACACCGGGGAGCTGTTTTTT. Translated: CASISRGQGYTGELFF.

The chain is built from TRBV7-3 and TRBJ2-7, with TRBD2 identical over 11 bases. Germline lookup yields CDR1 SGHTA and CDR2 FQGTGA. V dropped 3 bases and J dropped 3; count of bases not matched to a gene: 1. The CDR3 is 14 residues long. CDR3 in amino acids: CASSFSGGDYEQYF. CDR3 nucleotide sequence: TGTGCCAGCAGCTTTAGCGGGGGGGACTACGAGCAGTACTTC.

This clonotype has more than one count but fewer than ten. V is TRBV19 and J is TRBJ1-5; maybe TRBD1 (6 bases). The CDR3 runs to 15 residues. V was trimmed by 5 bases and J by 4 bases, leaving 15 bases between them. Germline V gives CDR1 LNHDA, CDR2 SQIVND (reference sequence). CDR3 DNA: TGTGCCAGTAGTCTAGGACAGTCCGGGAATCAGCCCCAGCATTTT. Protein product: CASSLGQSGNQPQHF. Based on the CDR3 plus reference TRBV19 and TRBJ1-5, the full variable domain is DGGITQSPKYLFRKEGQNVTLSCEQNLNHDAMYWYRQDPGQGLRLIYYSQIVNDFQKGDIAEGYSVSREKKESFPLTVTSAQKNPTAFYLCASSLGQSGNQPQHFGDGTRLSIL.

This clonotype appeared a few times. The CDR3 DNA sequence: TGTGCCAGCAGCCCCTTGGGGGAATACAATGAGCAGTTCTTC. This translates into CASSPLGEYNEQFF. The rearrangement joins TRBV7-3 to TRBJ2-1; D might be TRBD1 or TRBD2, each matching 5 bases. The CDR3 sequence is 14 residues long. Germline V gene sequence: CDR1 SGHTA, CDR2 FQGTGA. V lost 5 bases to trimming and J lost 4 bases, with 12 bases between them.

This rearrangement joins TRBV20-1 to TRBJ1-6; D is perhaps TRBD1 (6 bases). Germline V gene data show CDR1 as DFQATT and CDR2 as SNEGSKA (reference sequence). The CDR3 contains 16 residues. V was clipped by 0 bases and J by 5 bases, with 14 bases between them. The CDR3 sequence is CSARDIGGQNNSPLHF. The CDR3 coding sequence is TGCAGTGCTAGAGATATCGGGGGGCAAAATAATTCACCCCTCCACTTT.

The V call is TRBV7-9, the J call TRBJ2-1, with a weak D call TRBD2 (6 bases). CDR1 SEHNR and CDR2 FQNEAQ come from the germline V gene (reference sequence). The CDR3 runs 15 residues. V lost 4 bases and J 9 bases, leaving 19 bases between the germline ends. CDR3 coding DNA: TGTGCCAGCAGCTCCCCAATAGCGGTGGGAGGTGAGCAGTTCTTC. It translates to CASSSPIAVGGEQFF.

CDR3 DNA: TGCGCCAGCACCCAACGGCAGGGCGGGTACGAGCAGTACTTC. It yields the protein CASTQRQGGYEQYF. V gene TRBV5-1 combines with J gene TRBJ2-7; D may correspond to TRBD1 or TRBD2 (5 bases each). V lost 6 bases to trimming and J lost 4 bases, with 17 bases between them. This CDR3 region has 14 residues. Per the germline V gene, CDR1 is SGHRS and CDR2 is YFSETQ.